Each of the 27 T cell receptor beta chains below was sequenced from the same sample in a study of CD8+ T cells in alopecia areata. The treatment denotes: oral pan-JAK inhibitor, 5-10 mg twice daily. Following extraction, RNA underwent reverse transcription to cDNA, which served as the sequencing template. Clones were read by immunoSEQ multiplex PCR, and TCRdb kept only the in-frame ones, dropping some. This table has about 180,000 clones, about 61% appearing once. The specimen comprised CD4+ T cells sorted from blood, sampled at approximately week 60, from a patient treated with tofacitinib. All receptors derive from a human donor with alopecia areata.

This rearrangement joins TRBV7-3 to TRBJ1-2, with TRBD1 matching over 7 bases. This CDR3 contains 15 residues. J lost 3 bases, V lost 6 bases, and 10 bases had no gene match. The germline V gene has CDR1 SGHTA and CDR2 FQGTGA. CDR3 sequence reads: CASRPGTANYYGYTF. The CDR3, as DNA: TGTGCCAGCAGGCCCGGGACAGCAAACTACTATGGCTACACCTTC.

The chain joins TRBV30 to TRBJ1-5; D uncertain. The V gene lost 2 bases and the J gene lost 2 bases, with 10 bases spanning the gap. Germline lookup yields CDR1 GTSNPN and CDR2 SVGIG (reference sequence). This CDR3 contains 14 residues. CDR3 loop: CAWSKKGGNQPQHF. The CDR3 bases are TGTGCCTGGAGTAAAAAGGGCGGCAATCAGCCCCAGCATTTT.

The CDR3 DNA reads as TGCAGCGGGGGGGATCGAAAAGGCTACACCTTC. Residues: CSGGDRKGYTF. The chain couples TRBV29-1 to TRBJ1-2; a weak D match, TRBD1 (5 bases). V lost 7 bases and J 8 bases, leaving 14 bases between the germline ends. Germline V CDR1 and CDR2: SQVTM, ANQGSEA. The CDR3 has 11 amino acids.

V is TRBV7-3 and J is TRBJ2-3; the match to TRBD2 covers 10 bases. Germline CDR1 SGHTA, CDR2 FQGTGA. V gave up 5 bases and J gave up 6 bases; unmatched junction bases: 8. The CDR3 runs 15 residues. CDR3 sequence (DNA): TGTGCCAGCAGCCGGAGCGGGGGGGCCCCCGATACGCAGTATTTT. Translating gives CASSRSGGAPDTQYF.

The chain combines TRBV7-2 with TRBJ2-3, with 7 bases that match TRBD2. This CDR3 has 18 residues. CDR1 SGHTA and CDR2 FQGNSA come from the germline V gene. Losses at the gene ends were 5 bases for V and 3 bases for J; bases not matched to a gene: 17. CDR3 nucleotides: TGTGCCAGCAGCCCCTCTGGGAGGTTAGCGGGCTTTACAGATACGCAGTATTTT. This translates into CASSPSGRLAGFTDTQYF.

This clone was seen once. The rearrangement uses TRBV19 and TRBJ2-5; D is unclear. Trimming took 3 bases from V and 2 from J, leaving 10 bases between them. There are 14 residues in the CDR3. Germline V gene data show CDR1 as LNHDA and CDR2 as SQIVND (reference sequence). CDR3 nucleotide sequence: TGTGCCAGTAGTATTGGACGGCCGCAAGAGACCCAGTACTTC. Protein: CASSIGRPQETQYF.

This clone was counted only a few times. The chain combines TRBV2 with TRBJ2-5; D not certain. The CDR3 runs 11 residues. CDR1 is SNHLY and CDR2 is FYNNEI in the germline V gene. Trimming shortened V by 2 bases and J by 5 bases, and 3 bases separated the two germline ends. This CDR3 reads CASSEMETQYF. DNA of the CDR3: TGTGCCAGCAGTGAAATGGAGACCCAGTACTTC.

This clone was counted between two and nine times. Within the sample, other DNA sequences also encode this same CDR3. The gene calls are TRBV2 and TRBJ2-5, with D perhaps matching TRBD2 (5 bases). From germline, CDR1 is SNHLY and CDR2 FYNNEI. Trimming took 7 bases from V and 0 from J, leaving 6 bases between them. The CDR3 is 12 amino acids. This chain's CDR3 is CASTGNQETQYF. The CDR3 DNA is TGTGCCAGCACCGGGAACCAAGAGACCCAGTACTTC.

This clone has ten or more counts. V usage is TRBV23-1 and J usage is TRBJ1-3, with D hard to call. TRBV23-1 has ORF status, its function being uncertain. Trimming pared 4 bases from V and 0 bases from J, leaving 13 bases between. The CDR3 sequence is 16 residues long. CDR3 protein: CASSLKQLVSGNTIYF. CDR3 DNA: TGCGCCAGCAGTCTCAAACAGCTAGTCTCTGGAAACACCATATATTTT.

The genes are TRBV18 and TRBJ2-7; 10 positions match TRBD1. The V and J ends lost 4 bases and 6 bases, in that order; junction bases with no gene match: 6. The CDR3 has 14 amino acids. Germline-derived CDR1 and CDR2 are KGHSH and LQKENI. The CDR3: CASSRTGTGVEQYF. The CDR3 nucleotides are TGTGCCAGCTCACGGACCGGGACAGGGGTCGAGCAGTACTTC.

The chain joins TRBV5-6 to TRBJ2-3; D remains unclear. V lost 0 bases and J 4 bases, leaving 3 bases between the germline ends. Per the germline V gene, CDR1 is SGHDT and CDR2 is YYEEEE. The CDR3 is made up of 12 amino acids. The chain's CDR3 is CASSLVADTQYF. Written as DNA, the CDR3 is TGTGCCAGCAGCTTGGTGGCAGATACGCAGTATTTT.

This chain links TRBV5-1 with TRBJ2-1; no reliable D call. This CDR3 comprises 15 residues. V lost 4 bases and J 5 bases, leaving 16 bases between the germline ends. Germline-derived CDR1 and CDR2 are SGHRS and YFSETQ. The CDR3 is CASSTLGGDHNEQFF. CDR3 nucleotide sequence: TGCGCCAGCAGCACCCTAGGTGGGGATCACAATGAGCAGTTCTTC.

The rearrangement joins TRBV23-1 to TRBJ1-5, with D perhaps matching TRBD1 (6 bases). TRBV23-1 is sorted into the ORF group, with uncertain function. The length of the CDR3 is 15 residues. Trimming took off 6 bases at V and 6 bases at J, with 18 bases between the two ends. The CDR3: CASRQDLGGGQPQHF. CDR3 in DNA: TGCGCCAGCAGACAAGATTTAGGGGGGGGTCAGCCCCAGCATTTT.

The gene calls are TRBV7-9 and TRBJ1-1; D not resolved. CDR1 and CDR2 (germline): SEHNR, FQNEAQ (reference sequence). V was shortened by 6 bases and J by 1 base, with 9 bases between the two germline ends. The CDR3 is made up of 13 amino acids. The CDR3 region is CASRHSENTEAFF. The CDR3 coding sequence is TGTGCCAGCAGGCACTCCGAGAACACTGAAGCTTTCTTT. Looking up the rest from reference TRBV7-9 and TRBJ1-1 gives the full variable domain: DTGVSQNPRHKITKRGQNVTFRCDPISEHNRLYWYRQTLGQGPEFLTYFQNEAQLEKSRLLSDRFSAERPKGSFSTLEIQRTEQGDSAMYLCASRHSENTEAFFGQGTRLTVV.

This chain links TRBV7-8 with TRBJ1-1; D gene unclear. The CDR3 has 13 amino acids. Germline values: CDR1 SGHVS, CDR2 FQNEAQ. V dropped 3 bases and J dropped 1 base, with 6 bases sitting between them. The CDR3 nucleotides read TGTGCCAGCAGCTTTGCCTGGAACACTGAAGCTTTCTTT. This translates into CASSFAWNTEAFF.

This clone has more than one count but fewer than ten. The V call is TRBV29-1, the J call TRBJ2-1; TRBD2 is a possible D gene (5 bases). The germline V gene encodes CDR1 SQVTM and CDR2 ANQGSEA. The CDR3 totals 10 residues. V gave up 6 bases and J gave up 7 bases, with 7 bases separating them. CDR3 amino acids: CSVEENEQFF. DNA for the CDR3: TGCAGCGTGGAGGAAAATGAGCAGTTCTTC.

J is TRBJ2-3 and V is TRBV30; 9 bases fit TRBD2. CDR3 length equals 17 residues. Looked up from germline, CDR1 is GTSNPN and CDR2 is SVGIG (reference sequence). The V and J ends lost 0 bases and 1 base, in that order; junction bases with no gene match: 8. CDR3 sequence: CAWSVQFQRGGTDTQYF. The CDR3 coding sequence is TGTGCCTGGAGTGTACAGTTCCAGCGGGGGGGCACAGATACGCAGTATTTT.

This clone was seen a few times. The chain joins TRBV7-9 to TRBJ2-3, with 12 positions matching TRBD2. Per germline, CDR1 SEHNR and CDR2 FQNEAQ (reference sequence). Trimming removed 6 bases from V and 1 base from J; junction bases left unmatched: 5. The CDR3 is made up of 16 amino acids. For the CDR3, the DNA is TGTGCCAGCAGGGGGACTAGCGGGTTTGGCACAGATACGCAGTATTTT. This sequence encodes CASRGTSGFGTDTQYF.

The count of this clone is one. The junction departs from the called germline gene at one end, perhaps through a read error. The chain combines TRBV29-1 with TRBJ1-1, with 8 bases that match TRBD1. The CDR3 loop spans 12 amino acids. The V gene's germline CDR1 is SQVTM and CDR2 ANQGSEA. This chain's CDR3 is CSAEGQGIGAFF. The CDR3 bases are TGCAGCGCTGAAGGACAGGGAATTGGGGCTTTCTTT.

This chain joins TRBV29-1 and TRBJ1-2; D gene uncertain. Trimming cost V 3 bases and J 4 bases, with 15 bases left between them. The CDR3 is 14 amino acids. Germline V CDR1 and CDR2: SQVTM, ANQGSEA. The CDR3 reads CSVDPGKSAYGYTF. DNA of the CDR3: TGCAGCGTTGATCCCGGAAAGTCGGCCTATGGCTACACCTTC.

This clone was recorded once. The chain has TRBV29-1 and TRBJ1-1; D is perhaps TRBD1 (5 bases). The CDR3 is made up of 15 amino acids. The germline V and J ends were trimmed by 5 bases and 1 base, with 17 bases remaining between them. CDR1 is SQVTM, CDR2 ANQGSEA, per germline. This chain's CDR3 is CSVRGNPKGNTEAFF. Written as DNA, the CDR3 is TGCAGCGTTCGGGGCAATCCAAAGGGGAACACTGAAGCTTTCTTT.

As DNA, the CDR3 is TGTGCCAGCAGCCCAGGGTCCATCAGGGACATTCAGTACTTC. Amino acids: CASSPGSIRDIQYF. The chain links TRBV28 to TRBJ2-4; possibly TRBD1 for D (5 bases). Looked up from germline, CDR1 is MDHEN and CDR2 is SYDVKM. The CDR3 extends over 14 amino acids. With 6 bases removed from V and 8 bases from J, the gap between germline ends came to 17 bases.

The V gene is TRBV2, the J gene TRBJ2-5; 9 bases fit TRBD1. Germline CDR1 reads SNHLY; CDR2 reads FYNNEI. V gave up 0 bases and J gave up 5 bases; unmatched junction bases: 7. The CDR3 sequence is 16 residues long. This CDR3 is CASSEAPTGGIETQYF. CDR3 bases: TGTGCCAGCAGTGAAGCGCCCACAGGGGGCATCGAGACCCAGTACTTC.

The sample holds a few counts of this clone. This sequence joins TRBV2 and TRBJ2-5; D unresolved. Trimming stripped 4 bases from V and 2 bases from J, with 8 bases between. Germline loops: CDR1 SNHLY, CDR2 FYNNEI. CDR3 size: 13 residues. The CDR3, as DNA: TGTGCCAGCAGTGCTACAAGACAAGAGACCCAGTACTTC. Protein sequence: CASSATRQETQYF.

The chain carries TRBV19 and TRBJ1-2; D possibly corresponds to TRBD1 (5 bases). CDR3 length: 14 amino acids. Looked up from germline, CDR1 is LNHDA and CDR2 is SQIVND (reference sequence). Trimming removed 6 bases at V and 3 bases at J, with 14 bases between. The CDR3 DNA sequence: TGTGCCAGTAGACCTGGTAGACAGTACTATGGCTACACCTTC. It is translated as CASRPGRQYYGYTF.

The chain employs TRBV5-1 and TRBJ2-7; D is perhaps TRBD1 or TRBD2 (6 bases each). V shed 4 bases and J shed 3 bases, with 14 bases lying between them. CDR1 and CDR2 (germline): SGHRS, YFSETQ. The CDR3 is 14 residues long. The CDR3 sequence: CASSPRGTYYEQYF. CDR3 bases: TGCGCCAGCAGCCCCCGCGGGACATACTACGAGCAGTACTTC.

This chain connects TRBV19 to TRBJ2-3, with TRBD2 identical over 14 bases. CDR3 length equals 16 residues. J lost 5 bases, V lost 3 bases, and 4 bases had no gene match. Looked up from germline, CDR1 is LNHDA and CDR2 is SQIVND (reference sequence). CDR3 protein: CASSMTSGGAGDTQYF. CDR3 sequence (DNA): TGTGCCAGTAGTATGACTAGCGGGGGGGCAGGAGATACGCAGTATTTT. The whole variable domain, remainder taken from reference TRBV19 and TRBJ2-3, is DGGITQSPKYLFRKEGQNVTLSCEQNLNHDAMYWYRQDPGQGLRLIYYSQIVNDFQKGDIAEGYSVSREKKESFPLTVTSAQKNPTAFYLCASSMTSGGAGDTQYFGPGTRLTVL.